This T cell receptor (beta chain) was found in a study of T cells in Graves' hyperthyroidism and ophthalmopathy. The source material, RNA transcripts, was used to amplify TCR beta CDR3 regions. The TCR CDR3 was amplified in a first-round RT-PCR using the HTBI primer set. TCRdb passed the multiplex PCR reads through MiXCR, listing each CDR3 protein once. In the table there are some 740,000 distinct CDR3 sequences, approximately 14% of which are singletons. Germline assignment: CDR1 MNHEY and CDR2 SVGEGT. V shed 4 bases and J 9 bases; nucleotides not matched to a gene: 14. The CDR3 covers 17 residues. The chain is built from TRBV6-2 or TRBV6-3 and TRBJ2-1; 11 bases map to TRBD2. The specimen sequenced was blood. The sequence was collected from a woman in her late teens or twenties with Graves' hyperthyroidism. The CDR3 here is CASSFQFETSGAAEQFF. The CDR3 region has the DNA TGTGCCAGCAGTTTTCAATTCGAGACTAGCGGGGCCGCTGAGCAGTTCTTC.